Below are 20 T cell receptor beta chains sequenced from a single sample in a study of PD-L1 blockade in urothelial cancer. Produced via immunoSEQ multiplex PCR; TCRdb's table is partial and in-frame only. The data contain under 40,000 clones, 80% to 90% of them singletons. Sequences were derived from PBMCs, sampled around atezolizumab (anti-PD-L1) treatment. These receptor sequences come from a man in his fifties or sixties with urothelial cancer.

V and J are TRBV6-5 and TRBJ1-2, with D possibly TRBD1 on 6 matching bases. Per germline, CDR1 MNHEY and CDR2 SVGAGI. Trimming left V 0 bases short and J 7 bases short, with 15 bases between. CDR3 length: 15 amino acids. The CDR3 sequence: CASSYSSTGGSGYTF. Here the CDR3 DNA reads TGTGCCAGCAGTTACTCGAGTACGGGGGGCAGTGGCTACACCTTC.

The V gene is TRBV6-6, the J gene TRBJ2-3, with D possibly matching TRBD2 (5 bases). Germline assignment: CDR1 MNHNY and CDR2 SVGAGI (reference sequence). There are 15 residues in the CDR3. V was pared by 4 bases and J by 0 bases, with 11 bases between. CDR3 loop: CASSSDSASTDTQYF. CDR3 nucleotide sequence: TGTGCCAGCAGTTCGGACTCCGCTAGCACAGATACGCAGTATTTT.

The V gene is TRBV19, the J gene TRBJ2-1; TRBD2 matches 13 bases. J lost 7 bases, V lost 5 bases, and 8 bases had no gene match. This CDR3 contains 16 residues. Germline CDR1 reads LNHDA; CDR2 reads SQIVND (reference sequence). CDR3 nucleotide sequence: TGTGCCAGTAGTTCCCGGACTAGCGGGAGTTCGAATGAGCAGTTCTTC. It codes for CASSSRTSGSSNEQFF.

The J gene is TRBJ1-1, the V gene TRBV6-5; D is unresolved. The V gene lost 6 bases and the J gene lost 1 base, with 6 bases spanning the gap. The CDR3 is 12 residues long. Germline loops: CDR1 MNHEY, CDR2 SVGAGI. CDR3 sequence (DNA): TGTGCCAGCAGGTCGGGGAACACTGAAGCTTTCTTT. Protein: CASRSGNTEAFF.

The chain has TRBV23-1 and TRBJ2-3; a weak D match, TRBD1 (6 bases). TRBV23-1 is classed as an ORF, of uncertain function. The V and J ends lost 0 bases and 6 bases respectively, with 16 bases between them. The CDR3 is made up of 16 amino acids. The CDR3 spells CASSQSKPGERDTQYF. The CDR3 DNA reads TGCGCCAGCAGTCAATCGAAGCCAGGGGAACGGGATACGCAGTATTTT.

This sequence joins TRBV30 and TRBJ2-7; 7 positions match TRBD2. J gave up 0 bases and V 0 bases, and 11 bases lay outside the gene matches. The CDR3 is 17 amino acids. CDR1 GTSNPN and CDR2 SVGIG come from the germline V gene (reference sequence). CDR3 bases: TGTGCCTGGAGTGTAATAGGTACTAGCGTTCGCTCCTACGAGCAGTACTTC. It translates to CAWSVIGTSVRSYEQYF.

The gene calls are TRBV28 and TRBJ1-5; maybe TRBD1 (5 bases). Germline values: CDR1 MDHEN, CDR2 SYDVKM. The CDR3 spans 13 residues. Trimming shortened V by 7 bases and J by 0 bases, and 7 bases separated the two germline ends. For the CDR3, the DNA is TGTGCCAGCAAACAGGATAGCAATCAGCCCCAGCATTTT. Amino acids: CASKQDSNQPQHF.

The chain employs TRBV11-2 and TRBJ2-1, with TRBD2 matching over 14 bases. Germline V gene data show CDR1 as SGHAT and CDR2 as FQNNGV. V shed 5 bases and J 11 bases; nucleotides not matched to a gene: 11. The CDR3 is 16 residues long. The CDR3 DNA follows: TGTGCCAGCAGCAAGGGGACTAGCGGGAGCGGTAAACAGCAGTTCTTC. Protein product: CASSKGTSGSGKQQFF.

The rearrangement uses TRBV11-1 and TRBJ2-7; 9 positions match TRBD1. This CDR3 has 14 residues. V shed 4 bases and J 6 bases; nucleotides not matched to a gene: 7. CDR1 is SGHAT and CDR2 is FQDESV in the germline V gene (reference sequence). The CDR3 nucleotides are TGTGCCAGCAGCTCATACAGGGGGCTTTCCGAGCAGTACTTC. Its protein product is CASSSYRGLSEQYF.

The V and J genes are TRBV9 and TRBJ1-3, with D tentatively TRBD1 (5 bases). The CDR3 loop spans 15 amino acids. The V and J ends lost 3 bases and 1 base respectively, with 11 bases between them. In germline, CDR1 is SGDLS, CDR2 YYNGEE. Here the CDR3 DNA reads TGTGCCAGCAGCGGACAGATACCGTCTGGAAACACCATATATTTT. Translation: CASSGQIPSGNTIYF. The full variable domain, rest sourced from reference TRBV9 and TRBJ1-3, is DSGVTQTPKHLITATGQRVTLRCSPRSGDLSVYWYQQSLDQGLQFLIQYYNGEERAKGNILERFSAQQFPDLHSELNLSSLELGDSALYFCASSGQIPSGNTIYFGEGSWLTVV.

This chain links TRBV4-1 with TRBJ2-2, with D possibly matching TRBD2 (7 bases). CDR1 and CDR2 from the germline V gene are MGHRA and YSYEKL. This CDR3 is built from 16 residues. V was cut by 10 bases and J by 4 bases, with 22 bases left in between. The CDR3 sequence is CATRLEGGISTGELFF. The CDR3 DNA reads as TGCGCCACCAGACTAGAGGGGGGGATTAGCACCGGGGAGCTGTTTTTT.

V and J are TRBV20-1 and TRBJ1-4, with D perhaps TRBD1 (6 bases). CDR3 length: 11 amino acids. Trimming shortened V by 0 bases and J by 10 bases, and 6 bases separated the two germline ends. Germline loops: CDR1 DFQATT, CDR2 SNEGSKA (reference sequence). As DNA, the CDR3 is TGCAGTGCTAGAGAGACAGGAAAACTGTTTTTT. This encodes CSARETGKLFF.

The chain uses TRBV4-3 and TRBJ2-1; TRBD1 agrees at 12 bases. The CDR3 covers 16 residues. The germline V gene encodes CDR1 LGHNA and CDR2 YSLEER. Losses at the gene ends were 4 bases for V and 6 bases for J; bases not matched to a gene: 7. The CDR3 loop is CASSPNPGQGANEQFF. The CDR3 DNA reads TGCGCCAGCAGCCCGAACCCGGGACAGGGGGCCAATGAGCAGTTCTTC.

The gene calls are TRBV18 and TRBJ1-3; 8 positions agree with TRBD1. The V gene's germline CDR1 is KGHSH and CDR2 LQKENI. V dropped 3 bases and J dropped 0; count of bases not matched to a gene: 4. The CDR3 runs 16 residues. Here the CDR3 reads CASSPTGVGSGNTIYF. The CDR3 DNA reads TGTGCCAGCTCACCGACAGGGGTCGGCTCTGGAAACACCATATATTTT.

The gene calls are TRBV11-3 and TRBJ2-1, with 10 nucleotides matching TRBD2. This CDR3 has 15 residues. J lost 9 bases, V lost 2 bases, and 7 bases had no gene match. CDR1 and CDR2 (germline): SGHNT, YENEEA. The DNA of the CDR3 is TGTGCCAGCAGCTTAACGAGCGGGGGGGCCAGTGAGCAGTTCTTC. It translates to CASSLTSGGASEQFF.

V gene TRBV9 combines with J gene TRBJ2-5; TRBD1 is a possible D gene (5 bases). The CDR3 length is 15 residues. Trimming stripped 4 bases from V and 1 base from J, with 14 bases between. CDR1 and CDR2 (germline): SGDLS, YYNGEE. The CDR3 loop reads CASSPQGHLQETQYF. The CDR3 nucleotides are TGTGCCAGCAGCCCCCAAGGACATCTCCAAGAGACCCAGTACTTC. The full variable domain, completed using reference TRBV9 and TRBJ2-5, is DSGVTQTPKHLITATGQRVTLRCSPRSGDLSVYWYQQSLDQGLQFLIQYYNGEERAKGNILERFSAQQFPDLHSELNLSSLELGDSALYFCASSPQGHLQETQYFGPGTRLLVL.

This clone was counted a single time. The chain uses TRBV27 and TRBJ1-5; TRBD1 matches 8 bases. Germline-derived CDR1 and CDR2 are MNHEY and SMNVEV (reference sequence). The CDR3 loop spans 14 amino acids. The V gene end was trimmed by 5 bases and the J gene end by 7 bases; junction bases not matched to a gene: 7. The CDR3 nucleotides read TGTGCCAGCAGTACCTTCGGACAGGGACAGCCCCAGCATTTT. This translates into CASSTFGQGQPQHF.

Only a few counts were recorded for this clone. This sequence joins TRBV7-9 and TRBJ1-1; possible D gene TRBD1, 6 bases. The CDR3 totals 13 residues. Trimming removed 5 bases at V and 7 bases at J, with 14 bases between. Per the germline V gene, CDR1 is SEHNR and CDR2 is FQNEAQ (reference sequence). The CDR3 bases are TGTGCCAGCAGCCAGAGGGGGGGCGTTGAAGCTTTCTTT. It encodes CASSQRGGVEAFF.

The V and J genes are TRBV19 and TRBJ1-5, with D possibly being TRBD1 (5 bases). Deletions cut 2 bases from V and 7 bases from J, with 21 bases between. This CDR3 region has 17 residues. Per the germline V gene, CDR1 is LNHDA and CDR2 is SQIVND (reference sequence). The CDR3, as DNA: TGTGCCAGTAGTATAACCAGAACCCCGACGGGGGACCAGCCCCAGCATTTT. It encodes CASSITRTPTGDQPQHF.

This chain connects TRBV27 to TRBJ2-4; 12 nucleotides match TRBD2. The V segment lost 6 bases and the J segment 0 bases; nucleotides outside the gene matches: 3. This CDR3 comprises 16 residues. CDR1 is MNHEY and CDR2 is SMNVEV in the germline V gene (reference sequence). CDR3 in amino acids: CASRLAGGLAKNIQYF. As DNA, the CDR3 is TGTGCCAGCAGACTAGCGGGAGGATTAGCCAAAAACATTCAGTACTTC.